This TCR beta chain appears in the sequencing data of a study of sequential checkpoint blockade in melanoma. Measured with immunoSEQ multiplex PCR; TCRdb has only the in-frame clones, and not every one. In the table there are thousands of clones, around 28% of which are singletons. The CDR3 is 14 residues long. Germline V gene sequence: CDR1 MNHGY, CDR2 SAAAGT. V lost 6 bases and J lost 4, with 13 bases in between. The sample's treatment: randomized to nivolumab then ipilimumab (arm A) or the reverse (arm B). The sequence came from a human donor with melanoma. The chain couples TRBV6-8 to TRBJ1-5; D uncertain. Source: tumor tissue (inferred from file names), taken from a patient given nivolumab and ipilimumab in sequence. In DNA, the CDR3 is TGTGCCAGCAGCCAACTGGGTCGGAATCAGCCCCAGCATTTT. It specifies CASSQLGRNQPQHF.